This T cell receptor (beta chain) stems from a study of control samples from healthy donors and cancer patients. Clones were sequenced by immunoSEQ multiplex PCR, and TCRdb holds only the in-frame ones, with some missing. The sample includes 60,000 to 70,000 clones, over 65% of them seen just once. CDR1 and CDR2 from the germline V gene are LGHNA and YNFKEQ. The V gene end was trimmed by 5 bases and the J gene end by 2 bases; junction bases not matched to a gene: 9. This CDR3 comprises 17 residues. Material: PBMCs. The rearrangement links TRBV4-2 to TRBJ2-3, with TRBD2 matching 11 bases. The TCR was taken from a woman in her 50s with lung cancer. The CDR3 sequence is CASSSSGGSRITDTQYF. DNA of the CDR3: TGTGCCAGCAGCTCTAGCGGGGGGTCCCGAATCACAGATACGCAGTATTTT.